This T cell receptor (beta chain) was recovered during a study of OX40 agonist ivuxolimab in advanced cancers. Study outcomes and limitations: On average, CD8+ T cells had more expanded clones than CD4+. In the 0.1 to 3.0 mg/kg range, CD4+ and CD8+ blood T cells had expanded clonally by week 6. Antigen targets of the expanded peripheral T cells went undetermined.

Note on this clone: The antigen remains unidentified.

The length of the CDR3 is 15 residues. Germline assignment: CDR1 SGHNT and CDR2 YENEEA. V trimming: 5 bases; J trimming: 1 base; junction bases outside the gene matches: 7. Using immunoSEQ multiplex PCR, the repertoire was profiled, and TCRdb retains in-frame clones only, with some absent. In the table there are around 66,000 clones, about 85% of which are singletons. This TCR derives from an adult with an advanced solid tumor such as melanoma, head and neck, liver or kidney cancer. The specimen comprised CD4+ or CD8+ T cells sorted from blood, sampled in a trial of the OX40 agonist ivuxolimab. The chain recombines TRBV11-3 with TRBJ2-5; 7 bases are shared with TRBD1. The CDR3 DNA reads as TGTGCCAGCAGCCGGGGACAGAATCGCCAAGAGACCCAGTACTTC. This encodes CASSRGQNRQETQYF.